This TCR beta chain appears in the sequencing data of a study of identical twins (dated by TCRdb to about 2016). Looking at the study overall: TCR alpha and beta repertoires from monozygotic twins, unrelated adults of various ages and cord blood were deep-sequenced to test whether fetal clonotypes persist. To rule out contamination, replicate twin experiments were performed at different times with different library preparation protocols.

Receptors were amplified or captured by 5' RACE. The sequencing machine was an Illumina HiSeq 2000. Template switching added a universal primer binding site, and the final cDNA carried a unique molecular identifier that allowed TCR cDNA molecules to be counted accurately. Specific primers in the conserved constant-segment region were used to synthesize first-strand cDNA for TCR alpha and beta chains. To control for contamination, every cDNA library carried two barcodes: a SMART-Mk sample barcode plus Illumina barcodes. TruSeq adapter sequences and Illumina sample barcodes were added in two successive PCR steps. TCR alpha and beta cDNA libraries were sequenced on the Illumina HiSeq platform with custom primers. From the authors' description of their analysis: Raw reads were processed with MiGEC to extract unique molecular identifiers, and MiXCR was used to determine CDR3 positions. For each individual, recombination models were inferred using an EM algorithm with the repgenHMM and IGoR tools. The tcR package in R was used for shared clonotype analysis, with sharing normalized by the product of cloneset sizes. To study raw recombination without the effects of thymic and clonal selection, out-of-frame nonproductive sequences were analyzed. TCRdb reprocessing: public reads trimmed at Q25 with fastp, clones called with MiXCR, in-frame beta chains kept. CDR3 protein duplicates are merged, each entry listing the most common genes and DNA. The V and J calls and clone size are TCRdb's, not the authors'. Across this sample there are about 900,000 distinct CDR3 sequences, with about 12% seen only once. Roughly 1.5% of the sample lies in the top ten.

In this sample, this clonotype turned up a few times. Its antigen has not been determined. Nothing much larger sits one base from this clone, and base qualities are not available. All donors were healthy Caucasians. Three pairs of female monozygotic twins, all aged roughly 18 to 29 years, were included in the twin cohort. Peripheral blood mononuclear cells were used as the source from which RNA for TCR libraries was isolated. Relative to germline, V is 7 bases shorter and J is 4 bases shorter, with 11 bases between their ends. From cysteine to phenylalanine, the CDR3 is 13 amino acids long. CDR3 DNA only is kept here, 39 bases in frame from base 1. Overall results and qualifications from the work: Fewer insertions were carried by abundant cord blood beta clonotypes, a similar but weaker trend appeared in young adult naive repertoires, and no such trend appeared in memory repertoires. A weaker excess of twin sharing was found in beta out-of-frame sequences because the signal-to-noise ratio was lowered by fewer shared sequences. Invariant T cells such as MAIT and iNKT could partly confound zero-insertion analyses, though diverse VJ usage argued against this for most clonotypes. Because the same donors could not be followed over many years, the conclusions depended on cross-sectional statistical analysis. In monozygotic twins, out-of-frame TCR alpha sharing was systematically underestimated by recombination models, although the models agreed with sharing between unrelated individuals. Out-of-frame TCR alpha sequences shared between twins showed an excess of low generation-probability sequences compared with coincidental sharing between unrelated individuals.

Separately, the same data were catalogued under a study of yellow fever vaccine responses in identical twins. Reported in the second study: According to the authors, the vaccine-induced T cell response in identical twins seemed to be partly convergent and partly specific to each individual. In identical twins, the study followed T cell clones that responded to the vaccine with precision.

The chain is made from TRBV12-3 or TRBV12-4 and TRBJ1-3, with the D gene too uncertain to name. The origin of this receptor is a woman under 30 in good health. Input material: PBMCs. The CDR3 loop reads CASNDKRGNTIYF. The DNA sequence is given as TGTGCCAGCAACGACAAGAGGGGAAACACCATATATTTT.